This TCR beta chain was captured by sequencing in a study of cytomegalovirus exposure and HLA in healthy donors. General observations from the study: The study reported that TCR beta sequences accurately predicted HLA-A and HLA-B alleles in most subjects. Across donors, most TCRs were seen rarely, yet some public ones were widespread.

The CDR3 length is 12 residues. The germline gives CDR1 SSHAT, CDR2 FNYEAQ (reference sequence). In the case of this clone: Its specificity is unknown. The junction differs from germline at one of its ends, possibly a read error.

13 Jbeta primers and 60 Vbeta primers were used for the PCR. Sequenced by immunoSEQ multiplex PCR; TCRdb stores in-frame clones only, minus some. The table lists about 130,000 clones, roughly 80% of them singletons. Each of the donors was a healthy bone marrow donor. The J gene is TRBJ2-5, the V gene TRBV7-7; D is unresolved. The TCR originated in a man between 25 and 39 years old in good health and CMV-seronegative. Sequencing used PBMCs. CDR3 protein: CASSLVGETQYF. In DNA form, the CDR3 reads TGTGCTAGCAGCTTAGTCGGGGAGACCCAGTACTTC.